This passage covers 18 T cell receptor beta chains from one sample sequenced in a study of cytomegalovirus exposure and HLA in healthy donors. The study ran its PCR with 60 Vbeta and 13 Jbeta primers. Only in-frame clones appear in the TCRdb table, and some are missing; sequencing was by immunoSEQ multiplex PCR. The data contain 250,000 to 350,000 clones, more than 80% of them singletons. Sequences were obtained from PBMCs. The source is a man aged 40-49 years in good health and CMV-seropositive.

The chain employs TRBV21-1 and TRBJ2-7; the D call in the table, TRBD1, was not verified against the DNA. TRBV21-1 is an annotated pseudogene. The CDR3 sequence is 15 residues long. This CDR3 is CASSIRKVTAYEQYF. CDR3 DNA: TGTGCCAGCAGCATCAGAAAGGTGACAGCCTACGAGCAGTACTTC.

The genes are TRBV19 and TRBJ1-1, with a weak D call TRBD1 (6 bases). Looked up from germline, CDR1 is LNHDA and CDR2 is SQIVND (reference sequence). This CDR3 has 15 amino acids. Trimming removed 5 bases from V and 3 bases from J, with 16 bases in between. The CDR3 here is CASSPYRERDTEAFF. The CDR3 DNA is TGTGCCAGTAGTCCCTACAGGGAAAGGGACACTGAAGCTTTCTTT.

The rearrangement links TRBV6-1 to TRBJ1-4, with a tentative D call TRBD1 (6 bases). Germline CDR1 is MNHNS and CDR2 is SASEGT. The CDR3 is 15 residues long. Between the trimmed V and J ends, which lost 9 bases and 4 bases, there was a span of 18 bases. CDR3 in DNA: TGTGCCAGTCGATACACTAGACAGGATAATGAAAAACTGTTTTTT. Its protein is CASRYTRQDNEKLFF.

J is TRBJ1-6 and V is TRBV6-5; possibly TRBD1 for D (6 bases). Trimming took 2 bases from V and 12 from J, leaving 11 bases between them. Germline values: CDR1 MNHEY, CDR2 SVGAGI. CDR3 size: 13 residues. The chain's CDR3 is CASSYDPGQPLHF. DNA of the CDR3: TGTGCCAGCAGTTACGATCCGGGACAACCCCTCCACTTT.

DNA of the CDR3: TGTGCCAGCAGCCAAGATGCTGGGGCGCGGGGGAACACTGAAGCTTTCTTT. Its translation: CASSQDAGARGNTEAFF. The rearrangement links TRBV14 to TRBJ1-1; D is possibly TRBD1 (5 bases). The germline CDR1 and CDR2 sequences are SGHDN and FVKESK. This CDR3 has 17 residues. V lost 0 bases, J lost 1 base, and 15 bases lay in between.

The genes are TRBV7-8 and TRBJ1-5; tentatively, D is TRBD1 (5 bases). CDR1 and CDR2 from the germline V gene are SGHVS and FQNEAQ. This CDR3 is 15 amino acids long. Trimming shortened V by 5 bases and J by 3 bases, and 14 bases separated the two germline ends. CDR3 loop: CASSPHIGDNQPQHF. The CDR3 DNA reads TGTGCCAGCAGCCCCCATATAGGGGACAATCAGCCCCAGCATTTT.

The genes are TRBV6-1 and TRBJ2-1; the match to TRBD2 covers 13 bases. The CDR3 length is 18 residues. From germline, CDR1 is MNHNS and CDR2 SASEGT. J lost 0 bases, V lost 4 bases, and 6 bases had no gene match. The CDR3 sequence is CASSGGGLAGNSYNEQFF. DNA of the CDR3: TGTGCCAGCAGTGGCGGGGGACTAGCGGGAAACTCCTACAATGAGCAGTTCTTC.

The rearrangement joins TRBV18 to TRBJ1-4, with TRBD1 matching over 8 bases. Losses at the gene ends were 3 bases for V and 0 bases for J; bases not matched to a gene: 3. Germline V gene sequence: CDR1 KGHSH, CDR2 LQKENI. The CDR3 totals 16 residues. In nucleotides, the CDR3 is TGTGCCAGCTCACCCTTACAGGGGGCAACTAATGAAAAACTGTTTTTT. This translates into CASSPLQGATNEKLFF.

V is TRBV28 and J is TRBJ1-1; 7 nucleotides line up with TRBD1. V lost 1 base, J lost 4 bases, and 6 bases stayed unmatched. The germline CDR1 and CDR2 sequences are MDHEN and SYDVKM. CDR3 length: 15 amino acids. This CDR3 reads CASSLYYRGSTEAFF. CDR3 bases: TGTGCCAGCAGTTTATACTACAGGGGAAGCACTGAAGCTTTCTTT.

The V call is TRBV5-1, the J call TRBJ2-5; tentative D call: TRBD2 (6 bases). The V and J ends lost 0 bases and 5 bases respectively, with 17 bases between them. Germline CDR1 SGHRS, CDR2 YFSETQ. This CDR3 region has 16 residues. Here the CDR3 reads CASSLARSAGWETQYF. The CDR3 coding sequence is TGCGCCAGCAGCTTGGCCCGAAGCGCGGGATGGGAGACCCAGTACTTC.

The V and J genes are TRBV18 and TRBJ1-1; tentatively, D is TRBD1 (6 bases). Germline assignment: CDR1 KGHSH and CDR2 LQKENI. The CDR3 runs to 13 residues. Trimming left V 3 bases short and J 8 bases short, with 13 bases between. CDR3 region: CASSPNAGAEAFF. The CDR3 nucleotides read TGTGCCAGCTCACCCAATGCAGGGGCGGAAGCTTTCTTT.

This rearrangement joins TRBV6-5 to TRBJ2-1; D is unclear. V dropped 6 bases and J dropped 7 bases, with 10 bases sitting between them. From germline, CDR1 is MNHEY and CDR2 SVGAGI. The CDR3 spans 12 residues. CDR3 sequence reads: CASSRGGNEQFF. DNA of the CDR3: TGTGCCAGCAGCCGAGGTGGGAATGAGCAGTTCTTC.

The chain joins TRBV9 to TRBJ2-3, with 9 bases aligning to TRBD2. This CDR3 spans 15 amino acids. V trimming: 6 bases; J trimming: 4 bases; junction bases outside the gene matches: 9. Germline CDR1 reads SGDLS; CDR2 reads YYNGEE. CDR3 sequence (DNA): TGTGCCAGCACGGAGCGGGAGGATCCCCCAGATACGCAGTATTTT. It encodes CASTEREDPPDTQYF. Combining the CDR3 with reference TRBV9 and TRBJ2-3 gives the whole variable domain DSGVTQTPKHLITATGQRVTLRCSPRSGDLSVYWYQQSLDQGLQFLIQYYNGEERAKGNILERFSAQQFPDLHSELNLSSLELGDSALYFCASTEREDPPDTQYFGPGTRLTVL.

V is TRBV7-2 and J is TRBJ2-7; a weak D match, TRBD1 (6 bases). The CDR3 extends over 15 amino acids. V was shortened by 1 base and J by 7 bases, with 17 bases between the two germline ends. Per germline, CDR1 SGHTA and CDR2 FQGNSA. CDR3 region: CASSLDRGQPFEQYF. The DNA of the CDR3 is TGTGCCAGCAGCTTAGACCGCGGACAGCCTTTTGAGCAGTACTTC.

The chain has TRBV7-9 and TRBJ2-1; D may be TRBD2 (5 bases). CDR3 size: 14 residues. Trimming took 2 bases from V and 12 from J, leaving 17 bases between them. Germline V CDR1 and CDR2: SEHNR, FQNEAQ (reference sequence). CDR3 DNA: TGTGCCAGCAGCTTAACGAATCTAACCGGGGTGCAGTTCTTC. This encodes CASSLTNLTGVQFF.

V and J are TRBV11-3 and TRBJ1-1, with D possibly TRBD1 on 6 matching bases. Looked up from germline, CDR1 is SGHNT and CDR2 is YENEEA. CDR3 size: 13 residues. The V end was cut by 4 bases, the J end by 4 bases, with 10 bases between. CDR3 in DNA: TGTGCCAGCAGCTCTCAACAGGGCACTGAAGCTTTCTTT. Its translation: CASSSQQGTEAFF.

V and J are TRBV13 and TRBJ2-7; TRBD2 is a possible D gene (6 bases). The V and J ends lost 3 bases and 4 bases respectively, with 10 bases between them. CDR3 size: 13 residues. Germline CDR1 is PRHDT and CDR2 is FYEKMQ (reference sequence). CDR3 sequence reads: CASSFKEGYEQYF. In DNA, the CDR3 is TGTGCCAGCAGCTTCAAGGAGGGGTACGAGCAGTACTTC. Based on the CDR3 plus reference TRBV13 and TRBJ2-7, the full variable domain is AAGVIQSPRHLIKEKRETATLKCYPIPRHDTVYWYQQGPGQDPQFLISFYEKMQSDKGSIPDRFSAQQFSDYHSELNMSSLELGDSALYFCASSFKEGYEQYFGPGTRLTVT.

The chain carries TRBV18 and TRBJ1-5, with unresolved D. Trimming pared 3 bases from V and 3 bases from J, leaving 12 bases between. Germline loops: CDR1 KGHSH, CDR2 LQKENI. This CDR3 contains 15 residues. The CDR3 DNA sequence: TGTGCCAGCTCACCTGGGCCACAGCCCAATCAGCCCCAGCATTTT. As protein: CASSPGPQPNQPQHF.